This TCR beta chain emerged from a study of T cell responses to AZD1222 COVID-19 vaccine. The CDR3 spans 16 residues. Germline CDR1 reads LGHNA; CDR2 reads YNFKEQ. V dropped 1 base and J dropped 3 bases, with 13 bases sitting between them. This table comes from immunoSEQ multiplex PCR, and its TCRdb copy is limited to in-frame clones, with some not included. This table holds about 170,000 clones, 92% found once. The receptor's source is an adult in good health. The sequencing used peripheral blood, collected on day 0 of AZD1222 vaccination. J is TRBJ1-5 and V is TRBV4-2; the D gene is possibly TRBD1 (5 bases). CDR3 loop: CASSQAFSGYNQPQHF. For the CDR3, the DNA is TGTGCCAGCAGCCAAGCTTTTTCAGGGTACAATCAGCCCCAGCATTTT.